This T cell receptor beta chain comes out of a study of Graves' ophthalmopathy and Graves' hyperthyroidism. Ophthalmopathy in the donors was of moderate-to-severe activity, with CAS ≥3, NOSPECS ≥4 and duration under 3 months. Note on this clonotype: What it recognizes is unknown.

Broader study findings: Blood contained most expanded thyroid clonotypes exceeding 0.001 frequency.

Scientists amplified the TCR beta CDR3 regions from RNA transcripts. First-round RT-PCR relied on HTBI primers, and a second-round multiplex PCR came next. TCRdb re-analysed the multiplex PCR reads in MiXCR, keeping a single row per CDR3 protein. The top ten clones hold approximately 43% of a sample with approximately 700,000 distinct CDR3 sequences, roughly 40% of them seen once. Per germline, CDR1 SEHNR and CDR2 FQNEAQ (reference sequence). The CDR3 consists of 18 residues. Trimming cost V 1 base and J 3 bases, with 21 bases left between them. The sequencing input was peripheral blood. The chain recombines TRBV7-9 with TRBJ2-5; D is uncertain. The source is an adult man with Graves' ophthalmopathy. The CDR3: CASSLGGVWRYKEETQYF. The CDR3 DNA follows: TGTGCCAGCAGCTTAGGCGGCGTGTGGCGGTATAAGGAAGAGACCCAGTACTTC.